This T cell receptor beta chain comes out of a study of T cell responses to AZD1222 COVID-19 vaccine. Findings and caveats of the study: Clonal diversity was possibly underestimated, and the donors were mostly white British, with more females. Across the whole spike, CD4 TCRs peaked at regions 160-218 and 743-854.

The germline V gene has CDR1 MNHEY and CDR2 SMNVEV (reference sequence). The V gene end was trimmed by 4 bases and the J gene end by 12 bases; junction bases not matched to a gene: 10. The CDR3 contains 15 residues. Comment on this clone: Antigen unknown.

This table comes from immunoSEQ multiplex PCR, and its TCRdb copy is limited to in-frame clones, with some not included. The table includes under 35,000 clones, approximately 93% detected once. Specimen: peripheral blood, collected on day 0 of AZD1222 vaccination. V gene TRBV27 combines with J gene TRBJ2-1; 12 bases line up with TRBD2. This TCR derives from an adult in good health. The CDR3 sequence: CASSSLAGGVGAQFF. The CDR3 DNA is TGTGCCAGCAGTTCCCTAGCGGGGGGGGTTGGGGCGCAGTTCTTC.